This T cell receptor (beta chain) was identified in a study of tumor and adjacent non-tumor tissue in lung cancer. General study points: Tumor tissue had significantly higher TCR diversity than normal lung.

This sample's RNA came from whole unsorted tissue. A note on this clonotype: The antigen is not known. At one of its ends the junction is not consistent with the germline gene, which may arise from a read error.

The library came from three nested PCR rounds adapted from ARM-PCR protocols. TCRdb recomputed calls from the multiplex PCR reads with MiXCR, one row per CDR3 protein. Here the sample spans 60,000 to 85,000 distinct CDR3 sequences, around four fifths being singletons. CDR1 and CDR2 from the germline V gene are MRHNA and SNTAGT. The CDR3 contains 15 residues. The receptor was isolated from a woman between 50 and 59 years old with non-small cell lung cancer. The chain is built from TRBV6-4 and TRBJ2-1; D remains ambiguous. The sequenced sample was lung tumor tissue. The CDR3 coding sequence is TGTGCTAGCAGTGACGCTAACGGTACCTACAATGAGCAGTTCTTC. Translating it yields CASSDANGTYNEQFF.